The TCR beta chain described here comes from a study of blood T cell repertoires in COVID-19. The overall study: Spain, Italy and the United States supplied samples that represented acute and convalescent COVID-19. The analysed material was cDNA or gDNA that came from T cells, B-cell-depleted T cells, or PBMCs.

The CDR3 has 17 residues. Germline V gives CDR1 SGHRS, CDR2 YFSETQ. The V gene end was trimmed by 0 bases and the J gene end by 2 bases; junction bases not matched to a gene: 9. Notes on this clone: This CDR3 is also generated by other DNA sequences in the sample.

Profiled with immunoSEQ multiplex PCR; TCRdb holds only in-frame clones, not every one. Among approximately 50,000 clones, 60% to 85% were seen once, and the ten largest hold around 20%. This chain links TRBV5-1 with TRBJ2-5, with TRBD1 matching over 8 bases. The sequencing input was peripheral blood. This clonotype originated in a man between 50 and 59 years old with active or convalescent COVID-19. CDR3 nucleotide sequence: TGCGCCAGCAGCTTGGGTTCAGGGGGCCCAACTCAAGAGACCCAGTACTTC. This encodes CASSLGSGGPTQETQYF. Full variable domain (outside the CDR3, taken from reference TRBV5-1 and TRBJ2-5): KAGVTQTPRYLIKTRGQQVTLSCSPISGHRSVSWYQQTPGQGLQFLFEYFSETQRNKGNFPGRFSGRQFSNSRSEMNVSTLELGDSALYLCASSLGSGGPTQETQYFGPGTRLLVL.